The entry that follows covers one T cell receptor beta chain sequence. Its antigen is not yet known. No per-base quality is available; no much larger clone lies one base away. This entry comes from a study of blood T cell repertoires in COVID-19 (dated by TCRdb to 2018 to 2021). For the study in its entirety: Samples covering the acute and convalescent phases of COVID-19 were provided by collaborators in the United States, Italy and Spain. Where available, HLA class I and class II types were obtained from metadata supplied by the sample provider rather than from assay-based typing. Nearly every sample came with metadata listing a de-identified subject ID, COVID-19 status, age in years and sex. The material from the prospective study consisted of cDNA or gDNA derived from T cells, B-cell-depleted T cells, or PBMCs. Samples came from the ongoing ImmuneRACE study (first 160 participants) plus 1,254 subjects from 6 global collaborators. The repertoires were made available in a free public database intended to serve as a resource for research on the immune response to SARS-CoV-2. Subjects who had been exposed to COVID-19, were actively infected with it, or had recovered from it provided the deeply sampled blood TCRbeta repertoires that made up the dataset. What the authors observed across the whole study: The amount of clinical and demographic metadata varied by source and participant and was provided uncurated.

A distance of 15 bases separates the germline ends of V and J, which lose 1 base and 3 bases respectively. The germline V gene yields MGHRA for CDR1 and YSYEKL for CDR2. Spanning cysteine to phenylalanine, the CDR3 consists of 16 amino acids. Here the CDR3 DNA is all that survives: 48 bases in frame from base 1. The immunoSEQ Assay, a bias-controlled multiplex PCR, was used to amplify TCRbeta CDR3 regions from genomic DNA. The paper's processing steps were these. The number of nucleated cells in each sample was estimated from the amplification of reference gene primers within the assay. To quantify the absolute abundance of each unique TCRbeta CDR3 rearrangement, sequence reads were collapsed and filtered. Productive Simpson clonality was computed per sample as the square root of Simpson's diversity index over productive rearrangements. TCRdb obtained this table from immuneACCESS and retained in-frame rearrangements with V and J assigned. These tables miss some clones; where compared with another copy, unresolved V genes account for less than half of the shortfall, and the remainder is unexplained. The V and J calls and clone size were taken over from that table, and D and trimming were inferred from the DNA. This sample holds around 280,000 clones; approximately 88% were observed only once. Around 1.7% of the sample is in the top ten clones.

Participants in the prospective study were aged about 18 to 90 years, lived in approximately 26 United States geographic areas, and enrolled through a virtual design. Cohort assignment in the prospective study relied on participant-reported clinical history from a screening survey and a study questionnaire. ImmuneRACE Cohort 3 recovered participants were defined by two consecutive negative NP/OP PCR tests, healthcare professional clearance, or symptom resolution. Mobile phlebotomists in the prospective study collected whole blood, serum and a nasopharyngeal or oropharyngeal swab from every participant. Additional blood draws and questionnaires over an approximately 2-month period could optionally be provided by prospective study participants. Prospective study blood samples were shipped either frozen or at room temperature before DNA extraction.

Specimen: PBMCs or T cells enriched from blood (not recorded which). The rearranged segments are TRBV4-1 and TRBJ1-1, with TRBD1 as a weak D call on 6 bases. The sequence came from a middle-aged woman who had recovered from COVID-19. The sequenced DNA is TGCGCCAGCAGCCAAGTCCCCAGAGGGGGGGACACTGAAGCTTTCTTT. This encodes CASSQVPRGGDTEAFF.